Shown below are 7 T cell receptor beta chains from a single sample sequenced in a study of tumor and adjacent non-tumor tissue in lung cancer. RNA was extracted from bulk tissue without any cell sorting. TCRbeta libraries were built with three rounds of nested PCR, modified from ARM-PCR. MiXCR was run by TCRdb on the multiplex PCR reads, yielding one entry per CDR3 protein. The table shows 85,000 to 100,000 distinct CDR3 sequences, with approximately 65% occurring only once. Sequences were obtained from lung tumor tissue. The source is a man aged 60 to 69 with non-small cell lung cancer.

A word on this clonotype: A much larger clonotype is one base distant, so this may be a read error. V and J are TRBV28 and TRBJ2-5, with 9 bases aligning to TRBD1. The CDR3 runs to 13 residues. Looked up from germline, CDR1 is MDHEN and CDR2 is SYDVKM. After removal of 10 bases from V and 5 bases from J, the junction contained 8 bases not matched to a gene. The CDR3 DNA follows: TGTGCCACCACAGGGGGCGCGTGGGAGACCCAGTACTTC. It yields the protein CATTGGAWETQYF.

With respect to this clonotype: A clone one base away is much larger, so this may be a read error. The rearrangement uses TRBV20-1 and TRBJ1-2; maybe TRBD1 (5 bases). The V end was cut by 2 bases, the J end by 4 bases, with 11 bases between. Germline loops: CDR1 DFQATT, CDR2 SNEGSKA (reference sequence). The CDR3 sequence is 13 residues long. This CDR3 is CSARSGTAYGYTF. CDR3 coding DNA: TGCAGTGCTAGATCTGGGACGGCCTATGGCTACACCTTC.

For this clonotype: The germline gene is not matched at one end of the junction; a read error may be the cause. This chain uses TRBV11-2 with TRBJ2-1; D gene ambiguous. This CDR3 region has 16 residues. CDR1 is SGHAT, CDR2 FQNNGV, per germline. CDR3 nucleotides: TGTGCCAGCAGCTTATCGGCGGATATGCCAAGCAATGAGCAATACTTC. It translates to CASSLSADMPSNEQYF. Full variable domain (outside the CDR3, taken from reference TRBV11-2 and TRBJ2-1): EAGVAQSPRYKIIEKRQSVAFWCNPISGHATLYWYQQILGQGPKLLIQFQNNGVVDDSQLPKDRFSAERLKGVDSTLKIQPAKLEDSAVYLCASSLSADMPSNEQYFGPGTRLTVL.

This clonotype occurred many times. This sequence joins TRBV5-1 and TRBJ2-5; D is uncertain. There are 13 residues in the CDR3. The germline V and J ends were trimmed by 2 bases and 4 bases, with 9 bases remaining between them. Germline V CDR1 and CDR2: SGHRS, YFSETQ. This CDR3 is CASSFVGGETQYF. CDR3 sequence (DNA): TGCGCCAGCAGCTTTGTCGGCGGAGAGACCCAGTACTTC.

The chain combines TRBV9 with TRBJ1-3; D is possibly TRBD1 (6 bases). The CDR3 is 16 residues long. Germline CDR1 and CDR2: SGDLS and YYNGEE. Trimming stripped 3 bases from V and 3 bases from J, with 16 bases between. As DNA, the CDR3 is TGTGCCAGCAGCGGGACAGAGTCGTTCGGTGGAAACACCATATATTTT. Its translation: CASSGTESFGGNTIYF.

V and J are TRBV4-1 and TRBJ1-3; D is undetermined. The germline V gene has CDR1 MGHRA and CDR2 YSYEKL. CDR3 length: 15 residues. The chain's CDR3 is CANSQRSEIGNTIYF. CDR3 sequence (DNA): TGCGCTAACAGCCAACGCTCAGAGATTGGAAACACCATATATTTT.

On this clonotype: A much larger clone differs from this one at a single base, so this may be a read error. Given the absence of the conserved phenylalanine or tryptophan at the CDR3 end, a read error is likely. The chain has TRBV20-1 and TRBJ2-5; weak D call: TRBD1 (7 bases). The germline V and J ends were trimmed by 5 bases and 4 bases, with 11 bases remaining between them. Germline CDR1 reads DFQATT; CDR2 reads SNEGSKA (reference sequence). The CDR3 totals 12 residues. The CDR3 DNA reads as TGCAGTGCTGAGCAGGGGGGAGAGACCCAGTACTTA. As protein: CSAEQGGETQYL.